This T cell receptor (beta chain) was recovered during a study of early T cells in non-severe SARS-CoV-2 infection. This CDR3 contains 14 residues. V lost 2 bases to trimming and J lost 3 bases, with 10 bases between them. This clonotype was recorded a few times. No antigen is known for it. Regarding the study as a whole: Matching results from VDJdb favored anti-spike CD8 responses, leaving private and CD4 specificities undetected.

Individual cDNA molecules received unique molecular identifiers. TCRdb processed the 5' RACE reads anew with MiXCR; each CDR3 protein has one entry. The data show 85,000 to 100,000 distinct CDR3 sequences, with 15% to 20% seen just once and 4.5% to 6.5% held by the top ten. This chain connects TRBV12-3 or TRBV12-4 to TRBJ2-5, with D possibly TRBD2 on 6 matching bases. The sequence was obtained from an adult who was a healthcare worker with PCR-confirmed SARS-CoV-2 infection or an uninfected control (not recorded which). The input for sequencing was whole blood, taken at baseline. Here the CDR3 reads CASSLSGGEETQYF. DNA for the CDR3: TGTGCCAGCAGTTTATCTGGAGGGGAAGAGACCCAGTACTTC.